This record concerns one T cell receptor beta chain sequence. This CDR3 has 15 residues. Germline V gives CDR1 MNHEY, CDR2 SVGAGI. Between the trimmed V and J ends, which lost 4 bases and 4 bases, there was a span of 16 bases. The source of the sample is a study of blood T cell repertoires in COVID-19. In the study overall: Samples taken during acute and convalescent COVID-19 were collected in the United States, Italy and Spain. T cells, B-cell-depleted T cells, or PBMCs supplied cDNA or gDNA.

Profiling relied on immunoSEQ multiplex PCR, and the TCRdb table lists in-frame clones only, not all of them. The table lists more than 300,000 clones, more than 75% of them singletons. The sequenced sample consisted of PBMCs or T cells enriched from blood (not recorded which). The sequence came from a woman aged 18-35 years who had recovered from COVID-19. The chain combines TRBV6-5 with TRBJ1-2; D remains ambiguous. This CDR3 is CASSSPTEPGYGYTF. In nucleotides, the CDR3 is TGTGCCAGCAGTTCGCCGACGGAGCCGGGCTATGGCTACACCTTC.